The 18 T cell receptor beta chains below were found in one sample sequenced in a study of response to subunit inactivated influenza vaccine (dated 2018 in TCRdb). The library was made by RT-PCR. Sequencing took place on an Illumina HiSeq 2500. The public reads were reprocessed in TCRdb via fastp at Q25 and MiXCR, keeping in-frame beta chains. Entries are consolidated by CDR3 protein sequence, retaining the most common genes and DNA. The sample yields around 470,000 distinct CDR3 sequences; more than 7% were counted once. Over 10% of the sample lies in the top ten. This sample comprised PBMCs from blood, obtained about 23 months after vaccination. These receptors came from a man aged 50-75 years who received an inactivated influenza vaccine. Donor details come from another sample of the same person, matched by shared clones.

This rearrangement joins TRBV15 to TRBJ2-1; no firm D call. Trimming stripped 2 bases from V and 9 bases from J, with 8 bases between. The CDR3 has 12 amino acids. Looked up from germline, CDR1 is LNHNV and CDR2 is YYDKDF (reference sequence). The chain's CDR3 is CATSRRVAEQFF. CDR3 nucleotide sequence: TGTGCCACCAGCAGACGAGTGGCTGAGCAGTTCTTC.

There are many counts of this clonotype. V is TRBV5-1 and J is TRBJ2-7, with no clear D. Germline CDR1 reads SGHRS; CDR2 reads YFSETQ. This CDR3 has 13 residues. V shed 5 bases and J shed 1 base, with 10 bases lying between them. CDR3 loop: CASSRVGSYEQYF. CDR3 bases: TGCGCCAGCAGTCGAGTCGGATCCTACGAGCAGTACTTC.

This clonotype has ten or more counts. This chain joins TRBV5-1 and TRBJ2-3; 8 bases match TRBD2. Looked up from germline, CDR1 is SGHRS and CDR2 is YFSETQ. This CDR3 has 16 amino acids. Trimming at V came to 1 base and at J to 1 base, leaving 5 bases not matched to a gene. The DNA of the CDR3 is TGCGCCAGCAGCTTGAACAGCGGGAGCGGCACAGATACGCAGTATTTT. As protein: CASSLNSGSGTDTQYF.

This chain connects TRBV7-9 to TRBJ2-7, with D possibly being TRBD2 (6 bases). V dropped 1 base and J dropped 3 bases, with 10 bases sitting between them. Germline V lookup: CDR1 SEHNR, CDR2 FQNEAQ (reference sequence). This CDR3 is built from 14 residues. The CDR3 DNA reads TGTGCCAGCAGCTTAGTAACTAGCTTCTACGAGCAGTACTTC. Protein: CASSLVTSFYEQYF.

This clonotype occurred many times. The chain joins TRBV10-3 to TRBJ2-2; D remains ambiguous. CDR1 and CDR2 from the germline V gene are ENHRY and SYGVKD. This CDR3 comprises 17 residues. V was shortened by 10 bases and J by 0 bases, with 21 bases between the two germline ends. CDR3 bases: TGTGCCACCTCAGTCCCGACAACAGCAACGAACACCGGGGAGCTGTTTTTT. Protein sequence: CATSVPTTATNTGELFF.

This clonotype came up a few times. V usage is TRBV10-3 and J usage is TRBJ2-1; D might be TRBD1 (5 bases). Germline-derived CDR1 and CDR2 are ENHRY and SYGVKD. Trimming left V 9 bases short and J 4 bases short, with 16 bases between. This CDR3 is 14 amino acids long. The CDR3 spells CAIDQGLGYNEQFF. In nucleotides, the CDR3 is TGTGCCATTGATCAGGGATTGGGATACAATGAGCAGTTCTTC.

This clonotype occurred many times. The CDR3, as DNA: TGTGCCAGCAGTCCACAGGGGGCTAGGGAGACCCAGTACTTC. Its translation is CASSPQGARETQYF. This rearrangement joins TRBV27 to TRBJ2-5; TRBD1 aligns across 9 bases. V shed 5 bases and J 5 bases; nucleotides not matched to a gene: 6. Germline loops: CDR1 MNHEY, CDR2 SMNVEV (reference sequence). CDR3 size: 14 residues.

J is TRBJ2-3 and V is TRBV5-1; TRBD2 aligns across 14 bases. Germline-derived CDR1 and CDR2 are SGHRS and YFSETQ. There are 19 residues in the CDR3. J lost 0 bases, V lost 0 bases, and 6 bases had no gene match. The CDR3 sequence: CASSLGLAGGTTSTDTQYF. Here the CDR3 DNA reads TGCGCCAGCAGCTTGGGACTAGCGGGGGGGACAACTAGCACAGATACGCAGTATTTT.

This clonotype was picked up many times. The genes are TRBV4-2 and TRBJ2-4, with D perhaps given as TRBD1 or TRBD2 (5 bases each). Trimming stripped 4 bases from V and 5 bases from J, with 15 bases between. This CDR3 contains 15 residues. Germline V gene lookup returns CDR1 LGHNA and CDR2 YNFKEQ. DNA of the CDR3: TGTGCCAGCAGCCCGACCTTGGGACGCGAAAACATTCAGTACTTC. Its protein product is CASSPTLGRENIQYF.

J is TRBJ2-7 and V is TRBV7-2, with D unresolved. The ends were cut back, 1 base at V and 2 bases at J, with 12 bases in the middle. CDR1 and CDR2 from the germline V gene are SGHTA and FQGNSA. This CDR3 region has 15 residues. CDR3 in amino acids: CASSLEIVGTYEQYF. The CDR3 nucleotides read TGTGCCAGCAGCTTAGAAATAGTGGGGACCTACGAGCAGTACTTC.

This clonotype was seen a handful of times. The chain recombines TRBV20-1 with TRBJ2-2; 8 nucleotides line up with TRBD2. After removal of 6 bases from V and 1 base from J, the junction contained 10 bases not matched to a gene. Per germline, CDR1 DFQATT and CDR2 SNEGSKA (reference sequence). This CDR3 comprises 16 residues. CDR3 loop: CSARREGRGNTGELFF. CDR3 sequence (DNA): TGCAGTGCCCGACGGGAGGGGCGGGGGAACACCGGGGAGCTGTTTTTT.

This clonotype came up a few times. CDR3 in amino acids: CASSLFGRGSTETQYF. CDR3 DNA sequence: TGTGCCAGCAGCTTATTCGGACGCGGGAGTACGGAGACCCAGTACTTC. This sequence joins TRBV7-8 and TRBJ2-5; 7 bases align to TRBD2. CDR1 and CDR2 from the germline V gene are SGHVS and FQNEAQ. The CDR3 has 16 residues. With 2 bases clipped from V and 5 bases from J, the junction kept 11 bases outside the gene matches.

This clonotype was seen more than once but under ten times. The chain has TRBV10-3 and TRBJ2-7; a possible D gene is TRBD2 (6 bases). This CDR3 contains 13 residues. Germline assignment: CDR1 ENHRY and CDR2 SYGVKD. Trimming took 6 bases from V and 4 from J, leaving 13 bases between them. The CDR3 DNA follows: TGTGCCATCAGAAGGGACTCCGTATACGAGCAGTACTTC. Protein sequence: CAIRRDSVYEQYF.

The chain has TRBV6-2 or TRBV6-3 and TRBJ2-7; D is possibly TRBD2 (6 bases). V was trimmed by 6 bases and J by 4 bases, leaving 16 bases between them. Germline V gene lookup returns CDR1 MNHEY and CDR2 SVGEGT. The CDR3 contains 14 residues. CDR3 nucleotide sequence: TGTGCCAGCAGGAGGGACTCCAGAGGGTACGAGCAGTACTTC. This gives the protein CASRRDSRGYEQYF.

This chain uses TRBV27 with TRBJ2-1; 7 bases match TRBD2. This CDR3 spans 14 amino acids. J gave up 5 bases and V 7 bases, and 8 bases lay outside the gene matches. Germline CDR1 reads MNHEY; CDR2 reads SMNVEV (reference sequence). The DNA of the CDR3 is TGTGCCAGCACCCCGAGCGGGAACCACAATGAGCAGTTCTTC. Translating gives CASTPSGNHNEQFF.

The chain uses TRBV5-1 and TRBJ1-2, with 8 bases lining up with TRBD1. Germline loops: CDR1 SGHRS, CDR2 YFSETQ. This CDR3 has 13 residues. J lost 2 bases, V lost 3 bases, and 0 bases had no gene match. The CDR3 loop reads CASSWDRNYGYTF. CDR3 DNA: TGCGCCAGCAGCTGGGACAGGAACTATGGCTACACCTTC.

V and J are TRBV5-5 and TRBJ1-4; 9 bases are a match to TRBD1. Germline V CDR1 and CDR2: SGHKS, YYEKEE (reference sequence). V lost 4 bases and J lost 7; bases outside the gene matches: 8. CDR3 length: 15 residues. The CDR3, as DNA: TGTGCCAGCAGCAGTACAGGGGGCCCTGGTGAAAAACTGTTTTTT. It codes for CASSSTGGPGEKLFF.

The V gene is TRBV12-3 or TRBV12-4, the J gene TRBJ1-5, with D tentatively TRBD1 (6 bases). V lost 6 bases and J lost 7, with 10 bases in between. The CDR3 extends over 12 amino acids. CDR3 residues: CASRKQGQPQHF. CDR3 in DNA: TGTGCCAGCAGAAAACAGGGACAGCCCCAGCATTTT.